These 12 T cell receptor beta chains were all obtained from the same sample, sequenced in a study of cytomegalovirus exposure and HLA in healthy donors (dated by TCRdb to between 2016 and 2019). The library was produced with the immunoSEQ multiplex PCR assay. For the multiplex PCR, a mixture combining 60 forward primers for TCR Vbeta segments and 13 reverse primers for TCR Jbeta segments was used. In TCRdb, the immuneACCESS table is reduced to in-frame sequences with V and J assigned. These tables do not hold every clone; where another copy was compared, an unresolved V gene accounts for under half, and the others remain unexplained. The sample table shows over 100,000 clones, and 66% are seen once. The ten largest make up over 1.5% of the sample. The sequencing input was PBMCs. The source of these receptors is a man younger than 35 in good health and CMV-seronegative.

This clone was observed once. V gene TRBV27 combines with J gene TRBJ2-7; 8 bases match TRBD1. CDR1 is MNHEY and CDR2 is SMNVEV in the germline V gene (reference sequence). Trimming took 8 bases from V and 7 from J; bases not matched to a gene: 10. The CDR3 is made up of 13 amino acids. In DNA form, the CDR3 reads TGTGCCAGCTACACCGGGACAGGAGGGGAGCAGTACTTC. It is translated as CASYTGTGGEQYF.

This chain joins TRBV7-8 and TRBJ2-3; D might be TRBD2 (6 bases). The V gene's germline CDR1 is SGHVS and CDR2 FQNEAQ. The CDR3 sequence is 14 residues long. The V end lost 4 bases, the J end lost 0 bases, and 8 bases lay between the germline ends. CDR3 sequence: CASSWGLSTDTQYF. The CDR3 DNA is TGTGCCAGCAGCTGGGGACTCAGCACAGATACGCAGTATTTT. Based on the CDR3 plus reference TRBV7-8 and TRBJ2-3, the full variable domain is GAGVSQSPRYKVAKRGQDVALRCDPISGHVSLFWYQQALGQGPEFLTYFQNEAQLDKSGLPSDRFFAERPEGSVSTLKIQRTQQEDSAVYLCASSWGLSTDTQYFGPGTRLTVL.

This rearrangement joins TRBV2 to TRBJ2-1, with 9 bases matching TRBD2. The V gene end was trimmed by 1 base and the J gene end by 10 bases; junction bases not matched to a gene: 8. Germline V lookup: CDR1 SNHLY, CDR2 FYNNEI. The CDR3 runs 15 residues. CDR3: CASSEELAGRREQFF. Written as DNA, the CDR3 is TGTGCCAGCAGTGAAGAGCTAGCGGGACGAAGGGAGCAGTTCTTC.

The chain carries TRBV30 and TRBJ1-2, with 8 bases identical to TRBD1. This CDR3 region has 13 residues. CDR1 is GTSNPN, CDR2 SVGIG, per germline (reference sequence). Losses at the gene ends were 5 bases for V and 7 bases for J; bases not matched to a gene: 9. The CDR3 protein is CAWGRDRPSGYTF. Here the CDR3 DNA reads TGTGCCTGGGGACGGGACAGGCCGTCTGGCTACACCTTC. Full variable domain (remainder filled in from reference TRBV30 and TRBJ1-2): SQTIHQWPATLVQPVGSPLSLECTVEGTSNPNLYWYRQAAGRGLQLLFYSVGIGQISSEVPQNLSASRPQDRQFILSSKKLLLSDSGFYLCAWGRDRPSGYTFGSGTRLTVV.

The genes are TRBV7-9 and TRBJ1-5; D is uncertain. The ends were cut back, 1 base at V and 7 bases at J, with 5 bases in the middle. Germline CDR1 and CDR2: SEHNR and FQNEAQ (reference sequence). This CDR3 comprises 12 residues. CDR3 coding DNA: TGTGCCAGCAGCTTAGATCTACAGCCCCAGCATTTT. Its protein is CASSLDLQPQHF.

This clone came up once. The J gene is TRBJ2-7, the V gene TRBV19, with D possibly matching TRBD1 (5 bases). The CDR3 spans 13 residues. V lost 8 bases to trimming and J lost 6 bases, with 17 bases between them. Germline V gene sequence: CDR1 LNHDA, CDR2 SQIVND (reference sequence). CDR3 nucleotide sequence: TGTGCCAGTCGTTCGGCAGGGCGAGGCGAGCAGTACTTC. It encodes CASRSAGRGEQYF.

The chain is built from TRBV4-3 and TRBJ2-1, with D possibly matching TRBD1 (5 bases). Per germline, CDR1 LGHNA and CDR2 YSLEER. The V gene lost 0 bases and the J gene lost 12 bases, with 12 bases spanning the gap. The CDR3 has 13 residues. The CDR3 nucleotides read TGCGCCAGCAGCCAAGATCATGGGGCGATGCAGTTCTTC. It is translated as CASSQDHGAMQFF.

A few counts support this clone. The chain uses TRBV7-9 and TRBJ1-4; TRBD1 matches at 7 bases. The CDR3 extends over 16 amino acids. The V and J ends lost 6 bases and 0 bases, in that order; junction bases with no gene match: 7. In germline, CDR1 is SEHNR, CDR2 FQNEAQ (reference sequence). CDR3: CASRALTGATNEKLFF. The CDR3 bases are TGTGCCAGCAGGGCACTTACAGGGGCAACTAATGAAAAACTGTTTTTT.

This clone has just one count. The chain joins TRBV19 to TRBJ2-6, with D possibly matching TRBD1 (6 bases). There are 18 residues in the CDR3. Germline CDR1 reads LNHDA; CDR2 reads SQIVND (reference sequence). V shed 5 bases and J shed 0 bases, with 17 bases lying between them. This CDR3 reads CASSVRTVSYSGANVLTF. The CDR3 DNA follows: TGTGCCAGTAGTGTACGGACAGTAAGCTACTCTGGGGCCAACGTCCTGACTTTC.

The rearrangement links TRBV5-6 to TRBJ2-7; possible D gene TRBD2, 6 bases. Trimming took off 4 bases at V and 2 bases at J, with 16 bases between the two ends. Looked up from germline, CDR1 is SGHDT and CDR2 is YYEEEE. This CDR3 contains 15 residues. DNA of the CDR3: TGTGCCAGCAGCCTCCTGCTAGCGAGGACCTACGAGCAGTACTTC. This gives the protein CASSLLLARTYEQYF.

The V call is TRBV7-9, the J call TRBJ2-7; D may be TRBD2 (5 bases). V was clipped by 1 base and J by 4 bases, with 8 bases between them. The germline V gene has CDR1 SEHNR and CDR2 FQNEAQ (reference sequence). The CDR3 length is 13 residues. CDR3 DNA sequence: TGTGCCAGCAGCTTAGTCGGCGGGTACGAGCAGTACTTC. It codes for CASSLVGGYEQYF. The full variable domain, with the rest looked up from reference TRBV7-9 and TRBJ2-7, is DTGVSQNPRHKITKRGQNVTFRCDPISEHNRLYWYRQTLGQGPEFLTYFQNEAQLEKSRLLSDRFSAERPKGSFSTLEIQRTEQGDSAMYLCASSLVGGYEQYFGPGTRLTVT.

This sequence joins TRBV29-1 and TRBJ2-7; 9 bases are shared with TRBD1. This CDR3 contains 14 residues. CDR1 is SQVTM, CDR2 ANQGSEA, per germline. V shed 7 bases and J 2 bases; nucleotides not matched to a gene: 9. The CDR3 DNA is TGCAGCGCCGGGGAGACAGGGGGACCCTACGAGCAGTACTTC. Its translation: CSAGETGGPYEQYF.